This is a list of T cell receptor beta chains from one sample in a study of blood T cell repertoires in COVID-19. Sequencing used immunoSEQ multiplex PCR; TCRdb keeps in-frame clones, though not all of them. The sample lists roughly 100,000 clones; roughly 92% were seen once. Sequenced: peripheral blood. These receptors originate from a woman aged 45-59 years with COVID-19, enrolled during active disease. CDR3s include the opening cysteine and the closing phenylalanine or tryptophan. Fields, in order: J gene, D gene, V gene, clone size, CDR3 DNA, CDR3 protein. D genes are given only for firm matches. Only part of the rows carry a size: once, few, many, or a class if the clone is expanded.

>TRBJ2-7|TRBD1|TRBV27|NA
TGTGCCAGCAGCTTAGATGGGACAGTTTTATCCTACGAGCAGTACTTC
CASSLDGTVLSYEQYF
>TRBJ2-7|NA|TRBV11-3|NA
TGTGCCAGCAAGGGAGAAGTAGACGATTACGAGCAGTACTTC
CASKGEVDDYEQYF
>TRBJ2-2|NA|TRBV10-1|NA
TGCGCCAGCAGTGGGAGGGGGCCCGGGGAGCTGTTTTTT
CASSGRGPGELFF
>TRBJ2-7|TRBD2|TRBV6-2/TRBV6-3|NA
TGTGCCAGCAGTCAACTAGCGGACGCCACCTACGAGCAGTACTTC
CASSQLADATYEQYF
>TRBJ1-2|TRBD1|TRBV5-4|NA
TGTGCCAGCAGCCCTCAATCCGGGACAGGGTATGGCTACACCTTC
CASSPQSGTGYGYTF
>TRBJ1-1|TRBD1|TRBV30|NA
TGTGCCTGGGGGGGACAGGGGTACACTGAAGCTTTCTTT
CAWGGQGYTEAFF
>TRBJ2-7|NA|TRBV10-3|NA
TGTGCCATAAGCCCCGCCCTTTACGAGCAGTACTTC
CAISPALYEQYF
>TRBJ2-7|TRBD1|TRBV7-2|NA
TGTGCCAGCAGCGCCGGACAGGGGGCGGGAGAGCAGTACTTC
CASSAGQGAGEQYF
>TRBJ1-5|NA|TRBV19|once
TGTGCCAGTACCCCTGGGGGGGACGGCAATCAGCCCCAGCATTTT
CASTPGGDGNQPQHF
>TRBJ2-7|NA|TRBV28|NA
TGTGCCAGCAGTTTAGGAGGTCAGACCTACGAGCAGTACTTC
CASSLGGQTYEQYF
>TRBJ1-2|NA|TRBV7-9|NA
TGTGCCAGCAGCTATACAGGGATGACGAAAGACGTCTATGGCTACACCTTC
CASSYTGMTKDVYGYTF
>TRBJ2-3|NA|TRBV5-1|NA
TGCGCCAGCAGCCCCTGGGGAGCAGATACGCAGTATTTT
CASSPWGADTQYF
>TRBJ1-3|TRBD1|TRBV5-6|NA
TGTGCCAGCAGTTTGAACAGGGGGCTACCTGGAAACACCATATATTTT
CASSLNRGLPGNTIYF
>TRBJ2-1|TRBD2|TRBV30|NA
TGTGCCTGGAGCAGCCGGGACTACGATGAGCAGTTCTTC
CAWSSRDYDEQFF